The clone carrying this T cell receptor (beta chain) appeared a single time. This entry comes from a study of technical replicates of blood from several donors. Germline V lookup: CDR1 SGHRS, CDR2 YFSETQ. The CDR3 is 14 residues long. V lost 0 bases to trimming and J lost 2 bases, with 7 bases between them. The method was immunoSEQ multiplex PCR; TCRdb's version includes in-frame clones alone and lacks a portion of them. This sample has 80,000 to 100,000 clones, with about 95% found just once. Material: T cells isolated from PBMCs. The TCR was taken from a human donor in good health. This chain uses TRBV5-1 with TRBJ2-3; D uncertain. This chain's CDR3 is CASSLASPTDTQYF. CDR3 nucleotides: TGCGCCAGCAGCTTGGCTTCCCCCACAGATACGCAGTATTTT. The full variable domain, with the rest looked up from reference TRBV5-1 and TRBJ2-3, is KAGVTQTPRYLIKTRGQQVTLSCSPISGHRSVSWYQQTPGQGLQFLFEYFSETQRNKGNFPGRFSGRQFSNSRSEMNVSTLELGDSALYLCASSLASPTDTQYFGPGTRLTVL.